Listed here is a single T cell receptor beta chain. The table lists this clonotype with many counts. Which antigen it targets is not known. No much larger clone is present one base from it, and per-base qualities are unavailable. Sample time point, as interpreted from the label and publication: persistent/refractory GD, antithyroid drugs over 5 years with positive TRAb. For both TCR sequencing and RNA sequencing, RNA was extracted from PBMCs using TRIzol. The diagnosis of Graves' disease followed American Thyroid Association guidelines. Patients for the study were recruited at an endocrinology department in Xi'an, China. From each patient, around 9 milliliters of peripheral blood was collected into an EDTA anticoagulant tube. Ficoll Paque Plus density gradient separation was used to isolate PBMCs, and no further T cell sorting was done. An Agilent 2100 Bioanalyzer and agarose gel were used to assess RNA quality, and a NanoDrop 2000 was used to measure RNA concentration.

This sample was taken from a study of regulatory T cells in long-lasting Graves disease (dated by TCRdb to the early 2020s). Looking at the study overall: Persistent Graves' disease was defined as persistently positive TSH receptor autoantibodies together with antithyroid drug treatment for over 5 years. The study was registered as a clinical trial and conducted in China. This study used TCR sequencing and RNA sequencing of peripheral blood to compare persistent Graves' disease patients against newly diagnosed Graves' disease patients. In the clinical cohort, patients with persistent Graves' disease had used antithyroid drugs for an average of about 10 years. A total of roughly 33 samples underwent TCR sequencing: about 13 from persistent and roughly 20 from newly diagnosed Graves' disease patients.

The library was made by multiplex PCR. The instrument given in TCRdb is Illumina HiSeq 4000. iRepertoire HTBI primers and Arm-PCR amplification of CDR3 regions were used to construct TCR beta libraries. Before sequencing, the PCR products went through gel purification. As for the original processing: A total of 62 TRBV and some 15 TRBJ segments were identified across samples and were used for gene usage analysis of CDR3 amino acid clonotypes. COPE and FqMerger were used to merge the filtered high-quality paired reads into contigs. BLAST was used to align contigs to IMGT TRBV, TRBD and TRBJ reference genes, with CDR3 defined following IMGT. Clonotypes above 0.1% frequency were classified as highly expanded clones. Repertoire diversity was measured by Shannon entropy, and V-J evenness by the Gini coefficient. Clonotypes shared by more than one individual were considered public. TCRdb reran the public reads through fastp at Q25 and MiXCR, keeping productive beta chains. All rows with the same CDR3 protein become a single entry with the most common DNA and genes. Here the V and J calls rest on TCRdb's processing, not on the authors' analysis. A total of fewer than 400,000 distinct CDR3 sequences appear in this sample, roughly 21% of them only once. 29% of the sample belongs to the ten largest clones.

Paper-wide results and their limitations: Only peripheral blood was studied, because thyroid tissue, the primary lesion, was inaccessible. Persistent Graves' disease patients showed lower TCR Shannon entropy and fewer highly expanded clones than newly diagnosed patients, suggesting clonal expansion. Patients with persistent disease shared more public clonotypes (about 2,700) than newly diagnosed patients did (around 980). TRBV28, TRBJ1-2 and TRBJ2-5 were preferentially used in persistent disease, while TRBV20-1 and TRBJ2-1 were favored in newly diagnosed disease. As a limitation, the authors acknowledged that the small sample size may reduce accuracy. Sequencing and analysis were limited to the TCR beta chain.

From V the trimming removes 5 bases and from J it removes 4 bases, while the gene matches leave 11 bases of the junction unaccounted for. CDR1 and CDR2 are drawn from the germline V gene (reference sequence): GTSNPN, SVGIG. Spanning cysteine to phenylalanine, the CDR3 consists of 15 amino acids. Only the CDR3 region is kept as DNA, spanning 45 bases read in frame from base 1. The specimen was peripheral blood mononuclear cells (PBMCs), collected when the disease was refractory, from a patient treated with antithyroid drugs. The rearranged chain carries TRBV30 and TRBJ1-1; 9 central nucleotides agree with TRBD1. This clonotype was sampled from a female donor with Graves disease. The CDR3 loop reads CAWGPGQGRGTEAFF. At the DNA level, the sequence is TGTGCCTGGGGCCCGGGACAGGGACGGGGCACTGAAGCTTTCTTT.